The entry below describes one T cell receptor beta chain. As yet, its antigen is unknown. Assay: immunoSEQ multiplex PCR; the TCRdb copy retains only in-frame clones and omits some. The profile shows around 150,000 clones, around nine tenths of them singletons. This record comes from a study of T cell responses to AZD1222 COVID-19 vaccine. Study information: Second-dose intervals of approximately 4 or approximately 12 weeks were pooled. Study conclusions and caveats: There were mostly white British donors and more females than males, and clonal diversity was possibly underestimated. Among spike-specific TCRs, nearly half reportedly target unmutated variant regions.

The V and J ends lost 5 bases and 6 bases respectively, with 9 bases between them. This CDR3 is 12 amino acids long. Germline CDR1 KGHDR, CDR2 SFDVKD. The sample here was peripheral blood, taken on day 0 of AZD1222 vaccination. This chain joins TRBV24-1 and TRBJ1-2; no clear D gene. This clonotype was sampled from an adult in good health. The CDR3 DNA sequence: TGTGCCACCAGTGTTTCGGGTGATGGCTACACCTTC. Protein sequence: CATSVSGDGYTF.